This is a list of T cell receptor beta chains from one sample in a study of blood T cell repertoires in COVID-19. Profiled with immunoSEQ multiplex PCR; TCRdb holds only in-frame clones, not every one. The sample shows approximately 69,000 clones, roughly 79% of them seen only once. The sample consisted of peripheral blood. Receptors originate from a man aged 55 to 70 with acute or convalescent COVID-19. CDR3s include the opening cysteine and the closing phenylalanine or tryptophan. D genes are given only for firm matches. Clone sizes are given selectively: once, few, many, or a class where the clone is expanded.

-,TRBJ1-3,-,TRBV4-3,TGCGCCAGCAGCCAAGATCTAGGAAACACCATATATTTT,CASSQDLGNTIYF
few,TRBJ1-2,-,TRBV7-8,TGTGCCAGCAGCTTAGCTTTAAACTATGGCTACACCTTC,CASSLALNYGYTF
few,TRBJ1-5,-,TRBV27,TGTGCCAGCAGTTCGAGGTCCTCTGGGCCCCAGCATTTT,CASSSRSSGPQHF
-,TRBJ1-5,TRBD1,TRBV15,TGTGCCACCAGCAGAGACGGGGGGACAGGGGTGCAGCCCCAGCATTTT,CATSRDGGTGVQPQHF
-,TRBJ2-1,-,TRBV28,TGTGCCAGCAGCTCAGGTTCGAGCTCCTACAATGAGCAGTTCTTC,CASSSGSSSYNEQFF
-,TRBJ2-5,TRBD1,TRBV13,TGTGCCAGCAGCTCGATCACAGGGGGCTGGGATGAGACCCAGTACTTC,CASSSITGGWDETQYF
-,TRBJ2-3,-,TRBV5-1,TGCGCCAGCAGCCTGACTAGAGGGGGCACAGATACGCAGTATTTT,CASSLTRGGTDTQYF
-,TRBJ2-5,TRBD1,TRBV5-6,TGTGCCAGCAGCTTGGGGGACAGCTTAGAGACCCAGTACTTC,CASSLGDSLETQYF
once,TRBJ2-7,TRBD2,TRBV7-8,TGTGCCAGCAGCACCGAGGGACTCGCGGGGGGCCCGGGCCCCCACGAGCAGTACTTC,CASSTEGLAGGPGPHEQYF
-,TRBJ1-5,-,TRBV5-5,TGTGCCAGCAGCTTGTTATGGGGGGACAATCAGCCCCAGCATTTT,CASSLLWGDNQPQHF
-,TRBJ2-1,TRBD1,TRBV5-1,TGCGCCAGCAGCCCAGGACAGGGGACTTACAATGAGCAGTTCTTC,CASSPGQGTYNEQFF
-,TRBJ2-7,-,TRBV18,TGTGCCAGCTCAACCACAGGGTCCTACGAGCAGTACTTC,CASSTTGSYEQYF
-,TRBJ1-4,-,TRBV6-2/TRBV6-3,TGTGCCAGCAGTTACTCGAGACAACAGGGAAGGGAGAATGAAAAACTGTTTTTT,CASSYSRQQGRENEKLFF
-,TRBJ1-2,-,TRBV11-2,TGTGCCAGCAGCTCGGGGGGAGGCTACACCTTC,CASSSGGGYTF